This is a list of T cell receptor beta chains from one sample in a study of chemoradiotherapy in HPV16-positive cancers. Sequencing used immunoSEQ multiplex PCR; TCRdb keeps in-frame clones, though not all of them. The table includes approximately 35,000 clones, roughly 78% detected once. This sample comprised blood, obtained from a patient who underwent chemoradiotherapy. These receptors all stem from a human donor with HPV-associated anogenital cancer. The conserved cysteine and the conserved F or W are not part of the CDR3 here.

CDR3	V	J	length
ASSILAGGGSYEQY	TRBV5-1	TRBJ2-7	14
ASSHAGGGDYEQY	TRBV7-6	TRBJ2-7	13
ASSIGAATNEKLF	TRBV19	TRBJ1-4	13
ASSHESVRDTGELF	TRBV7-7	TRBJ2-2	14
ASSSGNEETQY	TRBV18	TRBJ2-5	11
ASSPPEGVAT	TRBV18	TRBJ1-2	10
ASSESLHNTEAF	TRBV2	TRBJ1-1	12
ASSEYKGGDNEQF	TRBV25-1	TRBJ2-1	13
ASSLGGRLAGRGEQF	TRBV5-1	TRBJ2-1	15
ASSLAGSYEQY	TRBV7-2	TRBJ2-7	11
ASSPLPAGAPGDTQY	TRBV18	TRBJ2-3	15
ASSFGGGSNQPQH	TRBV7-9	TRBJ1-5	13
ASSPRGETQY	TRBV18	TRBJ2-5	10
ASSLGRGNEKLF	TRBV11-2	TRBJ1-4	12
ASSFPGETQY	TRBV7-9	TRBJ2-5	10
ASTQDSPTGEQY	TRBV28	TRBJ2-7	12
ASSPRIAGPYEQY	TRBV6-1	TRBJ2-7	13
ASSLGSSGIYGELF	TRBV5-4	TRBJ2-2	14
ASSTRLASETQY	TRBV7-2	TRBJ2-5	12
ASSQGQTYGANSPLH	TRBV23-1	TRBJ1-6	15
AITNSASSYEQY	TRBV10-3	TRBJ2-7	12
ASSFLGEAF	TRBV11-2	TRBJ1-1	9
ASASGTGNYGYT	TRBV18	TRBJ1-2	12
AISETGDYEQY	TRBV10-3	TRBJ2-7	11
AWINRQGGYGYT	TRBV30	TRBJ1-2	12
ASSYGHSSTDTQY	TRBV6-5	TRBJ2-3	13
ASSIGQGLPEAF	TRBV19	TRBJ1-1	12
ASSQVAGEYNEQF	TRBV4-1	TRBJ2-1	13
ASRTGGSGNTIY	TRBV6-1	TRBJ1-3	12